The clone carrying this T cell receptor beta chain has a single count. The data were taken from a study of T cell changes during pregnancy in multiple sclerosis. Assay: immunoSEQ multiplex PCR; the TCRdb copy retains only in-frame clones and omits some. The repertoire holds tens of thousands of clones, with 93% as singletons. The CDR3 is made up of 16 amino acids. Germline V gene sequence: CDR1 SNHLY, CDR2 FYNNEI. V gave up 7 bases and J gave up 6 bases; unmatched junction bases: 11. The chain combines TRBV2 with TRBJ2-5, with 13 bases fitting TRBD2. The receptor's source is a female donor with multiple sclerosis, enrolled in a pregnancy study. The material was peripheral blood, obtained in the second trimester of pregnancy. The CDR3 spells CASTLAGGETGKTQYF. The DNA of the CDR3 is TGTGCCAGCACACTAGCGGGGGGGGAGACCGGGAAGACCCAGTACTTC.